Below are 8 T cell receptor beta chains sequenced from a single sample in a study of blood T cell repertoires in COVID-19. Sequencing used immunoSEQ multiplex PCR; TCRdb keeps in-frame clones, though not all of them. There are about 200,000 clones in the sample; approximately 79% occur only once, and approximately 5.4% lies in the top ten. The sample consisted of peripheral blood. All receptors derive from a human donor in a cohort sampled during active COVID-19.

The chain recombines TRBV28 with TRBJ2-2; a weak D match, TRBD2 (5 bases). The CDR3 covers 15 residues. Germline V gene lookup returns CDR1 MDHEN and CDR2 SYDVKM. Trimming pared 4 bases from V and 2 bases from J, leaving 11 bases between. In DNA, the CDR3 is TGTGCCAGCAGTTCCTGGGGAGTTAACACCGGGGAGCTGTTTTTT. Its protein product is CASSSWGVNTGELFF.

This clone was seen only once. V is TRBV25-1 and J is TRBJ2-1; D possibly corresponds to TRBD1 (6 bases). The germline V gene encodes CDR1 MGHDK and CDR2 SYGVNS. Trimming shortened V by 7 bases and J by 2 bases, and 15 bases separated the two germline ends. The CDR3 has 15 amino acids. The CDR3 reads CASTPDRKTYNEQFF. CDR3 sequence (DNA): TGTGCCAGCACCCCAGACAGGAAAACCTACAATGAGCAGTTCTTC.

The rearrangement uses TRBV7-2 and TRBJ1-1, with 8 bases that match TRBD1. V lost 5 bases, J lost 0 bases, and 8 bases stayed unmatched. CDR1 SGHTA and CDR2 FQGNSA come from the germline V gene. The CDR3 runs to 16 residues. As DNA, the CDR3 is TGTGCCAGCAGCCCCCGACAGGGGCCCCTGAACACTGAAGCTTTCTTT. It translates to CASSPRQGPLNTEAFF. The variable domain in full, with the rest retrieved from reference TRBV7-2 and TRBJ1-1, is GAGVSQSPSNKVTEKGKDVELRCDPISGHTALYWYRQSLGQGLEFLIYFQGNSAPDKSGLPSDRFSAERTGGSVSTLTIQRTQQEDSAVYLCASSPRQGPLNTEAFFGQGTRLTVV.

The J gene is TRBJ2-4, the V gene TRBV2, with D tentatively TRBD1 (5 bases). Germline CDR1 and CDR2: SNHLY and FYNNEI. V lost 4 bases and J 3 bases, leaving 10 bases between the germline ends. The CDR3 spans 14 residues. CDR3 bases: TGTGCCAGCAGTGCAGGGTTAGGCAAAAACATTCAGTACTTC. Its protein product is CASSAGLGKNIQYF.

The V call is TRBV28, the J call TRBJ1-4; D unresolved. The CDR3 is 12 residues long. Trimming took off 1 base at V and 6 bases at J, with 3 bases between the two ends. CDR1 and CDR2 (germline): MDHEN, SYDVKM. Here the CDR3 reads CASSLSDEKLFF. CDR3 coding DNA: TGTGCCAGCAGTTTATCCGATGAAAAACTGTTTTTT.

The J gene is TRBJ2-7, the V gene TRBV6-4; 9 bases match TRBD2. The CDR3 has 16 residues. Per germline, CDR1 MRHNA and CDR2 SNTAGT. V shed 6 bases, J shed 2 bases, and the junction held 11 bases outside the gene matches. The CDR3 region has the DNA TGTGCCAGCAGCGATAGCGGGAGCAAGTGGGCCTACGAGCAGTACTTC. Its protein is CASSDSGSKWAYEQYF.

Details on this clone: Other DNA sequences in this specimen translate into the identical CDR3. The rearrangement joins TRBV5-1 to TRBJ2-1; TRBD2 matches 12 bases. CDR3 size: 13 residues. The trim removed 2 bases at V and 10 bases at J, leaving 1 base unmatched. CDR1 SGHRS and CDR2 YFSETQ come from the germline V gene. CDR3 nucleotides: TGCGCCAGCAGCTTACTAGCGGGAGGCGAGCAGTTCTTC. Protein: CASSLLAGGEQFF.

This chain links TRBV27 with TRBJ1-1; possibly TRBD1 for D (5 bases). The CDR3 is made up of 14 amino acids. The V end was cut by 2 bases, the J end by 0 bases, with 7 bases between. Germline V CDR1 and CDR2: MNHEY, SMNVEV (reference sequence). The CDR3 DNA reads as TGTGCCAGCAGTTTACGGGGGATGAACACTGAAGCTTTCTTT. This sequence encodes CASSLRGMNTEAFF.